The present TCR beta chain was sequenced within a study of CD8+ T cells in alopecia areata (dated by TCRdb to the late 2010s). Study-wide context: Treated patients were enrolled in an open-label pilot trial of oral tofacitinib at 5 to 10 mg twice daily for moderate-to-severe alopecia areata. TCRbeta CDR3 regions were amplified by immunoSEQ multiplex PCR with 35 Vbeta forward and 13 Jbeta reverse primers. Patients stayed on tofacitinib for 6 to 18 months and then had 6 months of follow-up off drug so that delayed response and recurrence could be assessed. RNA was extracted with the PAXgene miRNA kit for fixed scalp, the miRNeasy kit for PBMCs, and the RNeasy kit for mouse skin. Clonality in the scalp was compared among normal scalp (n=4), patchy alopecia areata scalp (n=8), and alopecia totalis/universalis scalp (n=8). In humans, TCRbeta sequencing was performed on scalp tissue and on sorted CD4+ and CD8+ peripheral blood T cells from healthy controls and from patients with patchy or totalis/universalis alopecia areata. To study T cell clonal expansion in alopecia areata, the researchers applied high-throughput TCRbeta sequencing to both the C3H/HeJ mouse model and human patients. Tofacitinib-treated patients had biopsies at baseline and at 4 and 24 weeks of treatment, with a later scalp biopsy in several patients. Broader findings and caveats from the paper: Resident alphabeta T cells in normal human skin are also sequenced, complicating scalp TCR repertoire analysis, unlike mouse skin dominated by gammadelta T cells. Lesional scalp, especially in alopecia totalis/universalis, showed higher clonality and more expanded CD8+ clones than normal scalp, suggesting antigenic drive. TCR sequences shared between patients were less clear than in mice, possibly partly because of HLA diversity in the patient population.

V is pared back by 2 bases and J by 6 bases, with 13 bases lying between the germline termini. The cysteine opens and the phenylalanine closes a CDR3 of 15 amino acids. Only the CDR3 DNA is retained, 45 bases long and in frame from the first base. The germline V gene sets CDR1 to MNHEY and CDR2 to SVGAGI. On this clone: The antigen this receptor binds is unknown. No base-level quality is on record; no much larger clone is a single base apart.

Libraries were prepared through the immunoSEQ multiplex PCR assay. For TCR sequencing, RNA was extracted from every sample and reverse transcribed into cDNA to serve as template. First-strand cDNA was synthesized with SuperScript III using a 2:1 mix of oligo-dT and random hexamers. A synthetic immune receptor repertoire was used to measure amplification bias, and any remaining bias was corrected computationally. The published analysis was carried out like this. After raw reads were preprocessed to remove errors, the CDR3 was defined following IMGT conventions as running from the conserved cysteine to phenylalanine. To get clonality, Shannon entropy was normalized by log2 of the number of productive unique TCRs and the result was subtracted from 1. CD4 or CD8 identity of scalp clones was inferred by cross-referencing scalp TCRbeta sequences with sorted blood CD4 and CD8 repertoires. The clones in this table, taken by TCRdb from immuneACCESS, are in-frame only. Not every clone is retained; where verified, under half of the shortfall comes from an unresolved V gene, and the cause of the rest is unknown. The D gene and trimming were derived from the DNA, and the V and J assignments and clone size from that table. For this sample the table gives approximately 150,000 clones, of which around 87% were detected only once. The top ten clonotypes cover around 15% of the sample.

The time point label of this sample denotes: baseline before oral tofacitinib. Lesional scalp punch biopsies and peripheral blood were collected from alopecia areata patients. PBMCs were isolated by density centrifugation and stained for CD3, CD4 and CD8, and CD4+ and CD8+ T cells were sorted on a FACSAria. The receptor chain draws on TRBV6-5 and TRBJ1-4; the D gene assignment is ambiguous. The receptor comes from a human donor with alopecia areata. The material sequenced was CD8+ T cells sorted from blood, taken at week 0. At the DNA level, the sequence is TGTGCCAGCAGTTACACTACTGGACTTGATGAAAAACTGTTTTTT. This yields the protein CASSYTTGLDEKLFF.